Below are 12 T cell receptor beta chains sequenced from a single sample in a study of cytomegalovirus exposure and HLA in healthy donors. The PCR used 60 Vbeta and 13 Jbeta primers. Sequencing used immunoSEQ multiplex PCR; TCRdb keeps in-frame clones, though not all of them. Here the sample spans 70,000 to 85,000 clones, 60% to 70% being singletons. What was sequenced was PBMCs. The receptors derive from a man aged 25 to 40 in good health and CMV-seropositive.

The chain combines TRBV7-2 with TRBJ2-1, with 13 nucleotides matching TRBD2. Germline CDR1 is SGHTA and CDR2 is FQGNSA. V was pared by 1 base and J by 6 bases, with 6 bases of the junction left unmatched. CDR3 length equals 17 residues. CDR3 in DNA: TGTGCCAGCAGCTTAGTACTAGCGGGGGGGCATAGCAATGAGCAGTTCTTC. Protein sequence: CASSLVLAGGHSNEQFF.

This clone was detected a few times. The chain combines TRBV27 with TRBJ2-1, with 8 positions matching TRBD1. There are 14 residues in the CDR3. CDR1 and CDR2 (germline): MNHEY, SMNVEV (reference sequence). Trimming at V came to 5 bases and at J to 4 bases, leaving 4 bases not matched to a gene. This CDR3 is CASSDRGSYNEQFF. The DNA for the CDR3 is TGTGCCAGCAGTGACAGGGGTTCATACAATGAGCAGTTCTTC.

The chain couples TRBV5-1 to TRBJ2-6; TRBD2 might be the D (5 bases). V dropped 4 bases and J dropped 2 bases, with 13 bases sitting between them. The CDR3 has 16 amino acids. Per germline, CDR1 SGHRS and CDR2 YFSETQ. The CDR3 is CASSRPGSTGANVLTF. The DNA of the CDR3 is TGCGCCAGCAGCCGACCGGGGTCAACTGGGGCCAACGTCCTGACTTTC. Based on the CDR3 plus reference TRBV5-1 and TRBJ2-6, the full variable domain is KAGVTQTPRYLIKTRGQQVTLSCSPISGHRSVSWYQQTPGQGLQFLFEYFSETQRNKGNFPGRFSGRQFSNSRSEMNVSTLELGDSALYLCASSRPGSTGANVLTFGAGSRLTVL.

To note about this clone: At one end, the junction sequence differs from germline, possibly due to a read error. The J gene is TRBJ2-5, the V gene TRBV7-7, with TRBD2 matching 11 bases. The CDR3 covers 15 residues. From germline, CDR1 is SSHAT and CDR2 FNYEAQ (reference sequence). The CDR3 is CASSEGTSGQETQYF. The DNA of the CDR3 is TGTGCTAGCAGCGAAGGGACTAGCGGACAAGAGACCCAGTACTTC.

The CDR3 nucleotides read TGTGCCAGCAGGATTTCAGGGTCCAACGCCGGGGAGCTGTTTTTT. Translated: CASRISGSNAGELFF. The rearrangement uses TRBV6-5 and TRBJ2-2; a weak D match, TRBD1 (5 bases). The CDR3 totals 15 residues. The V gene lost 6 bases and the J gene lost 6 bases, with 17 bases spanning the gap. The germline V gene has CDR1 MNHEY and CDR2 SVGAGI.

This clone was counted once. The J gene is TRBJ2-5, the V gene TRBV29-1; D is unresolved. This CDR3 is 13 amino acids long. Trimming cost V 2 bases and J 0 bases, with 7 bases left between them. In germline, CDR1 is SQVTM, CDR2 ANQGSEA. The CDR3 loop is CSVENRYQETQYF. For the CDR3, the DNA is TGCAGCGTTGAAAACCGGTACCAAGAGACCCAGTACTTC.

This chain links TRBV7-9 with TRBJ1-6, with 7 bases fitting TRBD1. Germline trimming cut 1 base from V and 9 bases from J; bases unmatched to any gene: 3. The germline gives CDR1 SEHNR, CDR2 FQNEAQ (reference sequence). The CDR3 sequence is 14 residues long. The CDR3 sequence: CASSLGGQPSPLHF. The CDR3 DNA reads TGTGCCAGCAGCTTAGGGGGACAGCCTTCACCCCTCCACTTT.

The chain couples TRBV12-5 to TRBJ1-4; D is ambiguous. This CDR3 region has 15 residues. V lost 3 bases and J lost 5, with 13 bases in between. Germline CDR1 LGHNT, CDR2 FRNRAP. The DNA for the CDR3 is TGTGCTAGTGGTTTCTCAGGAGGGTGGAATGAAAAACTGTTTTTT. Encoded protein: CASGFSGGWNEKLFF.

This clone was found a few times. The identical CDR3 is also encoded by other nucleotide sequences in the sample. In DNA form, the CDR3 reads TGTGCCAGCAGCCCCGACAGTAATCAGCCCCAGCATTTT. Protein: CASSPDSNQPQHF. This rearrangement joins TRBV7-2 to TRBJ1-5, with a weak D call TRBD1 (5 bases). The length of the CDR3 is 13 residues. The V and J ends lost 5 bases and 4 bases respectively, with 9 bases between them. The germline CDR1 and CDR2 sequences are SGHTA and FQGNSA.

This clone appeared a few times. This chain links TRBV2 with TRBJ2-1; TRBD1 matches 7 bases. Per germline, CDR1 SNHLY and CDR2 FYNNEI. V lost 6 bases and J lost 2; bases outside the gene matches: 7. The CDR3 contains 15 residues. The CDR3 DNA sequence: TGTGCCAGCAGACCCGACAGGGTTACCTACAATGAGCAGTTCTTC. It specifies CASRPDRVTYNEQFF.

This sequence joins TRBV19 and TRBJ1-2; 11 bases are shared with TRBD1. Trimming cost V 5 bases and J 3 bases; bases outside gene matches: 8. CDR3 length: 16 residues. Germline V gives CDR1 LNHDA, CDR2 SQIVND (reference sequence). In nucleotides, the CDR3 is TGTGCCAGTAGTTCGGACAGGGGGCTTGATTACTATGGCTACACCTTC. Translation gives CASSSDRGLDYYGYTF.

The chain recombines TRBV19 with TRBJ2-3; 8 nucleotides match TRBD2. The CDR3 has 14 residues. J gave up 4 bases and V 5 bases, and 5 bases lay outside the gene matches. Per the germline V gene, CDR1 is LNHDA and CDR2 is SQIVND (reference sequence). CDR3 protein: CASSSRGGADTQYF. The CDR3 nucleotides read TGTGCCAGTAGTTCCCGGGGGGGGGCAGATACGCAGTATTTT.